This passage covers 2 T cell receptor beta chains from one sample sequenced in a study of glioma-infiltrating T cells. TCR alpha and beta CDR3 regions were amplified from RNA using iRepertoire nested multiplex PCR. TCRdb called the multiplex PCR reads again in MiXCR, with one record for every CDR3 protein. The sample yields about 140,000 distinct CDR3 sequences, roughly two fifths seen once. The sequenced sample consisted of glioma tissue, nonneoplastic brain tissue, or PBMCs (not recorded which). The receptors originated from a human donor with low-grade glioma or glioblastoma, undergoing nonglioma brain surgery, or in good health (not recorded which).

With respect to this clonotype: This could be a read error, since a much larger clone is one nucleotide away. The V call is TRBV20-1, the J call TRBJ1-5; TRBD1 might be the D (5 bases). Trimming pared 7 bases from V and 0 bases from J, leaving 13 bases between. Germline V CDR1 and CDR2: DFQATT, SNEGSKA (reference sequence). The CDR3 has 14 amino acids. CDR3 DNA: TGCAGTGTCGCCTCAGGGTTTAGCAATCAGCCCCAGCATTTT. Amino acids: CSVASGFSNQPQHF.

The chain carries TRBV27 and TRBJ1-2, with D possibly matching TRBD1 (5 bases). This CDR3 spans 14 amino acids. V was pared by 3 bases and J by 4 bases, with 12 bases between. Germline V gives CDR1 MNHEY, CDR2 SMNVEV (reference sequence). The CDR3 loop reads CASSLTGTFYGYTF. CDR3 DNA: TGTGCCAGCAGTTTGACCGGGACTTTCTATGGCTACACCTTC.